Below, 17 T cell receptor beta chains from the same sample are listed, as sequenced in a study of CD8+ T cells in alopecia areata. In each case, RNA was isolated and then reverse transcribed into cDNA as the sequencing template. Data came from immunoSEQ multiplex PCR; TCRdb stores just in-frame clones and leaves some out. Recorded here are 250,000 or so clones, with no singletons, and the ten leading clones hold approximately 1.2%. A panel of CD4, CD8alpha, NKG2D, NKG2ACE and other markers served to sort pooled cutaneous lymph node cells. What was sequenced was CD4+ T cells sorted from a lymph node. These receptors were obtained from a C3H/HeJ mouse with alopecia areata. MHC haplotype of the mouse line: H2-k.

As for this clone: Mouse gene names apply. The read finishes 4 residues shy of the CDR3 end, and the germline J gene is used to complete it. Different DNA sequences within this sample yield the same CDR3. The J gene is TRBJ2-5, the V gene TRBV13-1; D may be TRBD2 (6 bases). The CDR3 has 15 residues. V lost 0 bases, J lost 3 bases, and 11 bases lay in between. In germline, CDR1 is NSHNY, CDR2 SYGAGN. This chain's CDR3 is CASSDALGGQDTQYF. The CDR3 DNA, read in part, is TGTGCCAGCAGTGATGCACTTGGGGGACAAGAC.

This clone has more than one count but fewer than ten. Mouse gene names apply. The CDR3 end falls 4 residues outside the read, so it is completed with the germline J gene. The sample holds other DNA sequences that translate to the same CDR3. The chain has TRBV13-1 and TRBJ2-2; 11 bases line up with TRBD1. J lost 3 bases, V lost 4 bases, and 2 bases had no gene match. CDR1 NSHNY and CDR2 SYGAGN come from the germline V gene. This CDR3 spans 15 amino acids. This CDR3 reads CASSRDRGDTGQLYF. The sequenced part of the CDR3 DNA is TGTGCCAGCAGTCGGGACAGGGGGGACACCGGG.

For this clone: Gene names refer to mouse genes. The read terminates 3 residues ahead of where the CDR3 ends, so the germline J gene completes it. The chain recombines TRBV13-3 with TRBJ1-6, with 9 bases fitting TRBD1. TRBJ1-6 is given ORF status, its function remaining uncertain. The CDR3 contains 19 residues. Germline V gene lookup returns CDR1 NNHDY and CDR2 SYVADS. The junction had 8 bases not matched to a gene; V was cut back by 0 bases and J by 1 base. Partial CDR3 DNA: TGTGCCAGCAGTGATGCCCGGACAGGGGAAGAATCCTATAATTCGCCC. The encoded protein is CASSDARTGEESYNSP. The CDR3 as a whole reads CASSDARTGEESYNSPLYF.

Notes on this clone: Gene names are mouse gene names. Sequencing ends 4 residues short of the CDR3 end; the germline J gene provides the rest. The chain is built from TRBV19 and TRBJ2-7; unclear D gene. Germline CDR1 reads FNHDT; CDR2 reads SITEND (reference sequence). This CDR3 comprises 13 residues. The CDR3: CASSITDPYEQYF. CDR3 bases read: TGTGCCAGCAGTATAACAGACCCTTAT.

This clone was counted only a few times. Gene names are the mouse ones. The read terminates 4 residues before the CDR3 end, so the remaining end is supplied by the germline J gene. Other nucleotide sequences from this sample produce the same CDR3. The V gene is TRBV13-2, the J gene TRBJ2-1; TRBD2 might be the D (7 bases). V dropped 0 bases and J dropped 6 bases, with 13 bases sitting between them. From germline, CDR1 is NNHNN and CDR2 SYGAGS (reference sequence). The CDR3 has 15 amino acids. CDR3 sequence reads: CASGDVGGAGAEQFF. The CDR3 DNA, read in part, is TGTGCCAGCGGTGATGTGGGGGGCGCTGGTGCT.

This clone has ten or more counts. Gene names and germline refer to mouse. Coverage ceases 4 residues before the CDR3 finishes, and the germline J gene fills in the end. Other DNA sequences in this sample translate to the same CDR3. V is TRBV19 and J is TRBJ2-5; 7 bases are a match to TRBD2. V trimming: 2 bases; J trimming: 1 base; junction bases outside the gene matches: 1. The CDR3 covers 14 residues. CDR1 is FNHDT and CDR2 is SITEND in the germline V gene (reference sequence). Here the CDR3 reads CASSILGDQDTQYF. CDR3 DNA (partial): TGTGCCAGCAGTATCCTGGGGGACCAAGAC.

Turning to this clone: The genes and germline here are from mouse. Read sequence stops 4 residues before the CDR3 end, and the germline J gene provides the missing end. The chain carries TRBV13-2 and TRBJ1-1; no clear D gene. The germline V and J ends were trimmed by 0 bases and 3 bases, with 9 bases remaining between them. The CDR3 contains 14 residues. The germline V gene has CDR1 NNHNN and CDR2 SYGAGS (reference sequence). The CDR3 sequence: CASGDAILHTEVFF. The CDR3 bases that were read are TGTGCCAGCGGTGATGCGATACTCCACACA.

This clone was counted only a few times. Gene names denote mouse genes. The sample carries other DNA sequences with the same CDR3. The CDR3 protein is CASSRDWGYAEQFF. The part of the CDR3 DNA that was read is TGTGCCAGCAGTCGGGACTGGGGCTATGCT. The chain is built from TRBV13-3 and TRBJ2-1; 10 nucleotides line up with TRBD2. The CDR3 extends 4 residues past the end of the read, so its final part is completed from the germline J gene. V lost 4 bases and J lost 3; bases outside the gene matches: 1. This CDR3 is built from 14 residues. The germline gives CDR1 NNHDY, CDR2 SYVADS.

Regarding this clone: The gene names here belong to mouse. This CDR3 is CASSVSGQNNSPLYF. The DNA read from the CDR3 is TGTGCCAGCAGTGTCTCGGGACAAAATAATTCGCCC. The chain couples TRBV13-1 to TRBJ1-6; TRBD1 might be the D (6 bases). The read ends 3 residues early relative to the CDR3; the germline J gene fills the gap. Being an ORF, TRBJ1-6 has a function that is uncertain. The V gene's germline CDR1 is NSHNY and CDR2 SYGAGN. The CDR3 is made up of 15 amino acids. Trimming took off 3 bases at V and 5 bases at J, with 12 bases between the two ends.

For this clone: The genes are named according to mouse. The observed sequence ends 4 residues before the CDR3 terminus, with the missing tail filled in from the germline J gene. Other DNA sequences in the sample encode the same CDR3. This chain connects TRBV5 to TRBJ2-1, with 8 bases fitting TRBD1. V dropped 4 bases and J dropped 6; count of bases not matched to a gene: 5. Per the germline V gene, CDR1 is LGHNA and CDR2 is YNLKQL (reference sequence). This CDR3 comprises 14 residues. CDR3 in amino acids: CASSPTGGGAEQFF. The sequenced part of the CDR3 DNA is TGTGCCAGCAGCCCAACAGGGGGTGGTGCT.

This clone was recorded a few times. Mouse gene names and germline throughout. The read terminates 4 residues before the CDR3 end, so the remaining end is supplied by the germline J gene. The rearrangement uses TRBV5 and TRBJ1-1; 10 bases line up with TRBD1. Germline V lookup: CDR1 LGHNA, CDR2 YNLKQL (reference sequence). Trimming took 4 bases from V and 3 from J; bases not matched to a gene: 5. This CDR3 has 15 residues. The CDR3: CASSRGTGEDTEVFF. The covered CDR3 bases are TGTGCCAGCAGCCGAGGGACAGGGGAGGACACA.

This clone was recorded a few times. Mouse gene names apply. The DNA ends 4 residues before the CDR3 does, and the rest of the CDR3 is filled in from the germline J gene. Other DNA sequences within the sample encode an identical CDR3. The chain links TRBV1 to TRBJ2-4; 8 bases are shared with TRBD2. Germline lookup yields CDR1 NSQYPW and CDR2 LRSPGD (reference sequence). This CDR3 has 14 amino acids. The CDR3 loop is CTCSAPGGRNTLYF. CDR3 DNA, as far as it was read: TGCACCTGCAGTGCACCTGGGGGGCGGAAC.

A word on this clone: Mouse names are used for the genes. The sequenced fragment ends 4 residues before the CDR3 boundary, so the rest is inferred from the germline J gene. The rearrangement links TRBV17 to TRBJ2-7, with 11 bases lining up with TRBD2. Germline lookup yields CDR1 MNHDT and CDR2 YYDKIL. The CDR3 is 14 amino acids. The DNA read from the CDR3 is TGTGCTAGCAGTAGAGGGGACTGGGGGTAT. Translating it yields CASSRGDWGY. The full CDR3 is CASSRGDWGYEQYF.

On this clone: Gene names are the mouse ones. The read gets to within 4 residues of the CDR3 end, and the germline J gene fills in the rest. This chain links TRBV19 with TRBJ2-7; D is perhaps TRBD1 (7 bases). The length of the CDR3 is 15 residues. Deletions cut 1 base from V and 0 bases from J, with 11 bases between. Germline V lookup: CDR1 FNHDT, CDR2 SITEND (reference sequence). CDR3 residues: CASSIRGDSSYEQYF. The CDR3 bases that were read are TGTGCCAGCAGTATACGGGGGGACAGCTCCTAT. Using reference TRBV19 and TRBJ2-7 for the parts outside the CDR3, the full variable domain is GGIITQTPKFLIGQEGQKLTLKCQQNFNHDTMYWYRQDSGKGLRLIYYSITENDLQKGDLSEGYDASREKKSSFSLTVTSAQKNEMAVFLCASSIRGDSSYEQYFGPGTRLTVL.

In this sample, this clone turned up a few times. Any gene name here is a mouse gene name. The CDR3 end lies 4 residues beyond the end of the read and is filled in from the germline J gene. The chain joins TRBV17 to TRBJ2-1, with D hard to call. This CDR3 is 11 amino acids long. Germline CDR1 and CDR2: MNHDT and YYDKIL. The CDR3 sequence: CAPKVYAEQFF. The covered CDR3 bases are TGTGCCCCCAAAGTCTATGCT. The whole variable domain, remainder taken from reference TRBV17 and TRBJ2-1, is DTTVKQNPRYKLARVGKPVNLICSQTMNHDTMYWYQKKPNQAPKLLLFYYDKILNREADTFEKFQSSRPNNSFCSLYIGSAGLEYSAMYLCAPKVYAEQFFGPGTRLTVL.

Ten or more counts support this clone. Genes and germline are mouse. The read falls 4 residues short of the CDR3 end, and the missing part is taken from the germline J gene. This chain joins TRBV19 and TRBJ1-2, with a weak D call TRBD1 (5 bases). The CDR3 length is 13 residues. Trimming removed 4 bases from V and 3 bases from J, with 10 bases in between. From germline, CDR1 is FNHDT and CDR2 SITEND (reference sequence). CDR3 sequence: CASSGGRDSDYTF. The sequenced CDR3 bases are TGTGCCAGCAGTGGCGGCAGGGACTCC.

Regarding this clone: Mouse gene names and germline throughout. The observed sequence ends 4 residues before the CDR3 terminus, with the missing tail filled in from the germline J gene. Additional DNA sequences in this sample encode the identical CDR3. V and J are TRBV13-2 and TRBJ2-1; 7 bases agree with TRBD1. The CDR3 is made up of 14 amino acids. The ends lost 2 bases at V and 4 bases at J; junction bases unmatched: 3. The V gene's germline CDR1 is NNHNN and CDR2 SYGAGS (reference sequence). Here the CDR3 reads CASGDHRGYAEQFF. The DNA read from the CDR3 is TGTGCCAGCGGTGACCACAGGGGTTATGCT.